The clone carrying this T cell receptor (delta chain) was seen a few times. The protein that TCRdb holds for this DNA derives from a much larger clone and differs from the translated DNA at residue 12, which likely indicates a read error; the protein shown here is translated from the DNA. These data originate in a study of gamma-delta chains in newborns, infants, children. About the research overall: Microbial exposure reportedly drives polyclonal innate γδ T cell expansion after birth.

TCRdb processed the reads again with the CATT caller. The repertoire consists of under 8,000 delta-chain clones, with 0.65% to 0.8% occurring once and the leading ten covering roughly a sixth. The germline V gene has CDR1 GEAIGNYY and CDR2 EKD. CDR3 size: 18 residues. The sequenced sample was blood. V usage is TRDV2 and J usage is TRDJ3, with TRDD3 as a possible D gene (5 bases). This receptor was obtained from a child who was a newborn, infant or young child, either healthy, febrile or measles-vaccinated (not recorded which). In DNA, the CDR3 is TGTGCCTGTGACACAGCGGGATTAAGGTCCTGGGTCACCCGACAGATGTTTTTC. This codes for CACDTAGLRSWVTRQMFF.